One sample yielded the 16 T cell receptor beta chains listed below, sequenced in a study of PD-L1 blockade in urothelial cancer. The time point is: pretreatment peripheral blood. Sequencing was performed with immunoSEQ multiplex PCR; in TCRdb, only in-frame clones are kept and a portion is missing. The profile shows tens of thousands of clones, roughly 84% of them singletons. The specimen comprised PBMCs, sampled around atezolizumab (anti-PD-L1) treatment. The receptors derive from a woman aged 65 to 85 with urothelial cancer.

The chain combines TRBV6-1 with TRBJ1-3; the D gene is possibly TRBD1 (5 bases). V was shortened by 7 bases and J by 8 bases, with 12 bases between the two germline ends. The germline CDR1 and CDR2 sequences are MNHNS and SASEGT. The CDR3 extends over 12 amino acids. CDR3 in DNA: TGTGCCAGCACAGTTCAGGGTCACACCATATATTTT. Protein sequence: CASTVQGHTIYF.

The rearrangement links TRBV5-6 to TRBJ2-5, with a weak D call TRBD1 (5 bases). Per germline, CDR1 SGHDT and CDR2 YYEEEE. V was cut by 2 bases and J by 5 bases, with 13 bases left in between. The CDR3 extends over 14 amino acids. The CDR3 sequence: CASSLIQGTETQYF. CDR3 sequence (DNA): TGTGCCAGCAGCTTAATTCAGGGTACGGAGACCCAGTACTTC.

The genes are TRBV11-3 and TRBJ2-2; 8 nucleotides match TRBD2. V was clipped by 4 bases and J by 7 bases; unmatched bases: 5. CDR1 is SGHNT and CDR2 is YENEEA in the germline V gene. This CDR3 is built from 14 residues. CDR3 amino acids: CASSWGTSGGELFF. The CDR3 DNA reads TGTGCCAGCAGCTGGGGAACTAGCGGCGGGGAGCTGTTTTTT. Variable domain in full (rest from reference TRBV11-3 and TRBJ2-2): EAGVVQSPRYKIIEKKQPVAFWCNPISGHNTLYWYLQNLGQGPELLIRYENEEAVDDSQLPKDRFSAERLKGVDSTLKIQPAELGDSAVYLCASSWGTSGGELFFGEGSRLTVL.

The J gene is TRBJ1-4, the V gene TRBV5-6, with 7 bases that match TRBD1. The CDR3 totals 19 residues. The germline CDR1 and CDR2 sequences are SGHDT and YYEEEE. V gave up 9 bases and J gave up 0 bases; unmatched junction bases: 20. CDR3 in DNA: TGTGCCACGAAACGTGAAGACAGGGCCATGTTTGCAACTAATGAAAAACTGTTTTTT. Amino acids: CATKREDRAMFATNEKLFF.

The V and J genes are TRBV4-3 and TRBJ1-4, with D possibly being TRBD1 (5 bases). V was trimmed by 1 base and J by 4 bases, leaving 19 bases between them. Germline V CDR1 and CDR2: LGHNA, YSLEER. The CDR3 consists of 18 residues. The CDR3 here is CASSQGLGGSPYNEKLFF. CDR3 coding DNA: TGCGCCAGCAGCCAAGGTCTGGGGGGGAGCCCCTATAATGAAAAACTGTTTTTT.

The chain links TRBV5-1 to TRBJ2-3, with TRBD2 matching 13 bases. The CDR3 has 14 residues. V gave up 0 bases and J gave up 9 bases; unmatched junction bases: 1. Per the germline V gene, CDR1 is SGHRS and CDR2 is YFSETQ. CDR3 DNA: TGCGCCAGCAGCTTGGGGACTAGCGGGGGCACGCAGTATTTT. It encodes CASSLGTSGGTQYF.

The chain is built from TRBV9 and TRBJ1-1; D is possibly TRBD1 (5 bases). Between the trimmed V and J ends, which lost 0 bases and 7 bases, there was a span of 13 bases. The length of the CDR3 is 14 residues. CDR1 and CDR2 from the germline V gene are SGDLS and YYNGEE. CDR3 nucleotides: TGTGCCAGCAGCGTAGATTTCGGGCAGGGTGAAGCTTTCTTT. It translates to CASSVDFGQGEAFF.

The rearrangement joins TRBV6-1 to TRBJ2-7; tentatively, D is TRBD1 (6 bases). CDR3 length: 14 amino acids. V lost 7 bases, J lost 3 bases, and 16 bases lay in between. Germline V gene sequence: CDR1 MNHNS, CDR2 SASEGT. CDR3 amino acids: CASNPGTTVYEQYF. The CDR3, as DNA: TGTGCCAGCAATCCCGGGACAACCGTCTACGAGCAGTACTTC.

The chain is built from TRBV7-6 and TRBJ2-1; 8 nucleotides agree with TRBD2. This CDR3 is built from 16 residues. CDR1 is SGHVS, CDR2 FNYEAQ, per germline. Unmatched junction bases numbered 12, after V lost 9 bases and J lost 2 bases. The CDR3 nucleotides are TGTGCCAGTAGACCGGGAGGGGGGGCCGCCTACAATGAGCAGTTCTTC. This encodes CASRPGGGAAYNEQFF.

This clone was picked up a small number of times. The V and J genes are TRBV6-1 and TRBJ1-3; a possible D gene is TRBD1 (5 bases). Germline V gene lookup returns CDR1 MNHNS and CDR2 SASEGT. CDR3 length: 14 amino acids. The V gene lost 11 bases and the J gene lost 0 bases, with 14 bases spanning the gap. The CDR3 DNA reads as TGTGCCGGGGGGGGACCGAACTCTGGAAACACCATATATTTT. This encodes CAGGGPNSGNTIYF.

This chain uses TRBV5-1 with TRBJ1-3; a possible D gene is TRBD1 (5 bases). The germline V gene encodes CDR1 SGHRS and CDR2 YFSETQ. The germline V and J ends were trimmed by 0 bases and 4 bases, with 5 bases remaining between them. This CDR3 spans 13 amino acids. DNA for the CDR3: TGCGCCAGCAGCTTGGGACAGGGAAACACCATATATTTT. This encodes CASSLGQGNTIYF.

The rearrangement links TRBV5-8 to TRBJ2-2; 12 bases fit TRBD1. This CDR3 comprises 17 residues. Germline values: CDR1 SGHTS, CDR2 YDEGEE. V lost 2 bases to trimming and J lost 4 bases; unmatched junction nucleotides: 6. The CDR3 is CASSLEPGQGATGELFF. CDR3 DNA: TGTGCCAGCAGCTTAGAGCCGGGACAGGGGGCCACCGGGGAGCTGTTTTTT. Based on the CDR3 plus reference TRBV5-8 and TRBJ2-2, the full variable domain is EAGVTQSPTHLIKTRGQQATLRCSPISGHTSVYWYQQALGLGLQFLLWYDEGEERNRGNFPPRFSGRQFPNYSSELNVNALELEDSALYLCASSLEPGQGATGELFFGEGSRLTVL.

The V and J genes are TRBV7-3 and TRBJ2-5; D is unresolved. In germline, CDR1 is SGHTA, CDR2 FQGTGA. Trimming took off 5 bases at V and 2 bases at J, with 12 bases between the two ends. CDR3 size: 14 residues. The CDR3 loop reads CASSPEPGQETQYF. CDR3 DNA sequence: TGTGCCAGCAGCCCAGAACCGGGTCAAGAGACCCAGTACTTC.

The chain combines TRBV4-3 with TRBJ2-5; 8 bases are a match to TRBD2. This CDR3 comprises 15 residues. Trimming removed 2 bases from V and 2 bases from J; junction bases left unmatched: 4. Germline V gene data show CDR1 as LGHNA and CDR2 as YSLEER. The CDR3 protein is CASSQSSGGQETQYF. DNA of the CDR3: TGCGCCAGCAGCCAATCCTCGGGGGGGCAAGAGACCCAGTACTTC.

CDR3 in DNA: TGCGCCAGCAGCCCGGGTTGGGGCGAGACAGGGGCCCTCAATGAGCAGTTCTTC. Its translation is CASSPGWGETGALNEQFF. The gene calls are TRBV5-1 and TRBJ2-1, with 8 positions matching TRBD1. This CDR3 region has 18 residues. V lost 4 bases and J lost 6; bases outside the gene matches: 18. In germline, CDR1 is SGHRS, CDR2 YFSETQ.

The chain couples TRBV5-6 to TRBJ1-3; 12 bases fit TRBD1. Germline V lookup: CDR1 SGHDT, CDR2 YYEEEE. With 3 bases clipped from V and 2 bases from J, the junction kept 0 bases outside the gene matches. The CDR3 is made up of 15 amino acids. This chain's CDR3 is CASSWDRGPGNTIYF. Here the CDR3 DNA reads TGTGCCAGCAGCTGGGACAGGGGGCCTGGAAACACCATATATTTT.